The clone carrying this TCR beta chain was detected only once. The sample belongs to a study of control samples from healthy donors and cancer patients. Only in-frame clones appear in the TCRdb table, and some are missing; sequencing was by immunoSEQ multiplex PCR. The data hold about 250,000 clones, with roughly 82% observed a single time. Germline CDR1 SNHLY, CDR2 FYNNEI. V lost 7 bases and J 0 bases, leaving 16 bases between the germline ends. This CDR3 is 16 amino acids long. This chain connects TRBV2 to TRBJ1-5; possible D gene TRBD1, 5 bases. This receptor was identified in a woman aged 55-70 years with lung cancer. Sample: PBMCs. The chain's CDR3 is CASNLQRGYSNQPQHF. The CDR3 nucleotides read TGTGCCAGCAATCTACAGAGGGGATATAGCAATCAGCCCCAGCATTTT.